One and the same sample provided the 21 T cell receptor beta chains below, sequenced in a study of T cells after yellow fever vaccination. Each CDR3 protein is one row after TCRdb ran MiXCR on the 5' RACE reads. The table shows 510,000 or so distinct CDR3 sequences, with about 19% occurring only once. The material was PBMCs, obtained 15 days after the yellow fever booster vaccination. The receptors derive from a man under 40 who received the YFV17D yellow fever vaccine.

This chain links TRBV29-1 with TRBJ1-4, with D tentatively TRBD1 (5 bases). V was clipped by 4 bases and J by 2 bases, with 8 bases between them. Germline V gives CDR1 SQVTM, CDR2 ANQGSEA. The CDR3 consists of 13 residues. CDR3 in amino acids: CSVATDTNEKLFF. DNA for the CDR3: TGCAGCGTTGCGACAGATACTAATGAAAAACTGTTTTTT.

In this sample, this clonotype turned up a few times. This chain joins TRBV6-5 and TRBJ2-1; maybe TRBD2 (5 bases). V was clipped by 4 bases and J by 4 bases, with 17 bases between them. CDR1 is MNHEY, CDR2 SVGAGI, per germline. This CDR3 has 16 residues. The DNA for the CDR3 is TGTGCCAGCAGTTTCCAGGCCCTGGCGGGTTACAATGAGCAGTTCTTC. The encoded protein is CASSFQALAGYNEQFF.

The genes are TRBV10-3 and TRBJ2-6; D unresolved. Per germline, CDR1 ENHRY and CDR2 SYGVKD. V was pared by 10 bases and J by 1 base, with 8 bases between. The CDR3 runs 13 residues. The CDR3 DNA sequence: TGTGCCACCGGTGGGTCTGGGGCCAACGTCCTGACTTTC. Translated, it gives CATGGSGANVLTF.

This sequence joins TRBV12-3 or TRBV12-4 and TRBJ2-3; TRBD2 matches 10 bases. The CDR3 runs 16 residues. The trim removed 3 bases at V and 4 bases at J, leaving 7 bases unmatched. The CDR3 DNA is TGTGCCAGCAGTTTTTCTAGCGGGAGCCCCTCAGATACGCAGTATTTT. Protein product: CASSFSSGSPSDTQYF.

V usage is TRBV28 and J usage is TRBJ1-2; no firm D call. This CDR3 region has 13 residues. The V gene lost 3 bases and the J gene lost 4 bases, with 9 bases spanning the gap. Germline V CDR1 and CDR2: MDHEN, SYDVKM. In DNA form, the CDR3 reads TGTGCCAGCAGTTTTCGGGGAGCCTATGGCTACACCTTC. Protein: CASSFRGAYGYTF.

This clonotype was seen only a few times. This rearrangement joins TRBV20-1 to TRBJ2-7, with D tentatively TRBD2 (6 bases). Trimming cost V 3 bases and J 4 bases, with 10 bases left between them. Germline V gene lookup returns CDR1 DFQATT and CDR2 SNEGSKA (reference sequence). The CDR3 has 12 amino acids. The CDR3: CSARRGEYEQYF. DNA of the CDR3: TGCAGTGCTAGGCGGGGAGAGTACGAGCAGTACTTC.

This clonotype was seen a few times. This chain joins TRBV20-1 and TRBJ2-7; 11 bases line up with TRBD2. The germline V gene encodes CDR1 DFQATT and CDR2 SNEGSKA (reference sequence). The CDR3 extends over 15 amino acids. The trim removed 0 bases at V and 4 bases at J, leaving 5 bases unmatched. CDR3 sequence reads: CSAREPGLAAYEQYF. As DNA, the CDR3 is TGCAGTGCTAGAGAGCCGGGACTAGCGGCTTACGAGCAGTACTTC.

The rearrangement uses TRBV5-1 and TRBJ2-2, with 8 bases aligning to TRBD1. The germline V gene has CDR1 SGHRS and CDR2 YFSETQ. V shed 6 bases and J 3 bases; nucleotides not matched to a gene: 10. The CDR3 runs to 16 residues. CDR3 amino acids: CASTPGPGGDTGELFF. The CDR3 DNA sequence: TGCGCCAGCACCCCGGGGCCAGGGGGCGACACCGGGGAGCTGTTTTTT.

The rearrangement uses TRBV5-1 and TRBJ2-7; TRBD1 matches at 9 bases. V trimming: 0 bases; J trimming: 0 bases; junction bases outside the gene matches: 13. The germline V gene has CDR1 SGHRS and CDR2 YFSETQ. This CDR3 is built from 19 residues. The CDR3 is CASSLAGTGLIGNSYEQYF. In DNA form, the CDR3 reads TGCGCCAGCAGCTTGGCCGGGACAGGGCTTATTGGTAACTCCTACGAGCAGTACTTC. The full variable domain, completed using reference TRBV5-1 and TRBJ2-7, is KAGVTQTPRYLIKTRGQQVTLSCSPISGHRSVSWYQQTPGQGLQFLFEYFSETQRNKGNFPGRFSGRQFSNSRSEMNVSTLELGDSALYLCASSLAGTGLIGNSYEQYFGPGTRLTVT.

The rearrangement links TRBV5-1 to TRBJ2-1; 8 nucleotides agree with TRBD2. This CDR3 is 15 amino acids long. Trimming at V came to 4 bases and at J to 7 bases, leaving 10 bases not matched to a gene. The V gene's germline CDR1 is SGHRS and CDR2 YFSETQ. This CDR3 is CASSTTGTSRNEQFF. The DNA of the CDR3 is TGCGCCAGCAGCACCACCGGGACTAGTCGTAATGAGCAGTTCTTC.

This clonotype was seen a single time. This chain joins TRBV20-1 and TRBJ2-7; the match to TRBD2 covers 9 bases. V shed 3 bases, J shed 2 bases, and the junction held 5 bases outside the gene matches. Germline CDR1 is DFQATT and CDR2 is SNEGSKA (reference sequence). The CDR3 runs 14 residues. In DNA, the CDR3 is TGCAGTGCTAGTCTTGCTAGCGGGGCCTACGAGCAGTACTTC. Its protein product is CSASLASGAYEQYF.

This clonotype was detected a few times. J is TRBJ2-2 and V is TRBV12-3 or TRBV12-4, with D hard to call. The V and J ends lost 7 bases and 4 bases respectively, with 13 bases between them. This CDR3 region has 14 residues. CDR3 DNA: TGTGCCAGCACCCTTGGGCAAAGCACCGGGGAGCTGTTTTTT. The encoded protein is CASTLGQSTGELFF.

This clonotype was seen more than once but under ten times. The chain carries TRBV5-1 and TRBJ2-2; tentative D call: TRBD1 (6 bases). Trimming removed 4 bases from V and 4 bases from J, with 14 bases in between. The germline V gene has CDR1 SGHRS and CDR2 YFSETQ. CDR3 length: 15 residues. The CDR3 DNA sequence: TGCGCCAGCAGCAGGGGGACGGATGCCACCGGGGAGCTGTTTTTT. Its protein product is CASSRGTDATGELFF.

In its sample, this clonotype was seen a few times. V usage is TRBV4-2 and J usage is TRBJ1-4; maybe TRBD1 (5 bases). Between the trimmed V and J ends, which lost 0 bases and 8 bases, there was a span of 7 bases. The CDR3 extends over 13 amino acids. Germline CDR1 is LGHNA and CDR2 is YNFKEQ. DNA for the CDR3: TGTGCCAGCAGCCAAGACAGGGACGAAAAACTGTTTTTT. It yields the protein CASSQDRDEKLFF.

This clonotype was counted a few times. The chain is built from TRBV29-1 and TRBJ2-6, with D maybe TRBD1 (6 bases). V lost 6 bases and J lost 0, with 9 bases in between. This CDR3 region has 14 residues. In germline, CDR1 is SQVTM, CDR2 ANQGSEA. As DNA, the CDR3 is TGCAGCGTGGGACATTCCTCTGGGGCCAACGTCCTGACTTTC. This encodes CSVGHSSGANVLTF.

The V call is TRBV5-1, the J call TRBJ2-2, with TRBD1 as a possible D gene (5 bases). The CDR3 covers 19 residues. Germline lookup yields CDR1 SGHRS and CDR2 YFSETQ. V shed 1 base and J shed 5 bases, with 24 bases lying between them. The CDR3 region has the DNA TGCGCCAGCAGCTTGAACCCATTGGGGCAAGCAGGTCGGACCGGGGAGCTGTTTTTT. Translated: CASSLNPLGQAGRTGELFF.

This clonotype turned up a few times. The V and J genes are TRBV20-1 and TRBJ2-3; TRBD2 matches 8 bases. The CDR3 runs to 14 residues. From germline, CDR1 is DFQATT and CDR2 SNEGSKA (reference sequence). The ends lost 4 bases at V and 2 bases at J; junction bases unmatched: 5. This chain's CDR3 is CSATREGPTDTQYF. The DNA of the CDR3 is TGCAGTGCTACTCGGGAGGGCCCCACAGATACGCAGTATTTT.

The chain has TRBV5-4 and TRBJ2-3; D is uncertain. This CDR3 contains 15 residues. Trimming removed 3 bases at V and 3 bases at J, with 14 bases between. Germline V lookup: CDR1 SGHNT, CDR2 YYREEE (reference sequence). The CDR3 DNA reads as TGTGCCAGCAGCTACGAATTCCTAGAGACAGATACGCAGTATTTT. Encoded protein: CASSYEFLETDTQYF.

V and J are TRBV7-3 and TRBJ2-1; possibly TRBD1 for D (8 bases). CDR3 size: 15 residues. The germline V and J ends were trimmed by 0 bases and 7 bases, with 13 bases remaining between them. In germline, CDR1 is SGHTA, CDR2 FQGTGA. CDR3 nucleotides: TGTGCCAGCAGCTTAACCGCACAGGGGGGGAATGAGCAGTTCTTC. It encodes CASSLTAQGGNEQFF. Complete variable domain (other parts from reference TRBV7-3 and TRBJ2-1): GAGVSQTPSNKVTEKGKYVELRCDPISGHTALYWYRQSLGQGPEFLIYFQGTGAADDSGLPNDRFFAVRPEGSVSTLKIQRTERGDSAVYLCASSLTAQGGNEQFFGPGTRLTVL.

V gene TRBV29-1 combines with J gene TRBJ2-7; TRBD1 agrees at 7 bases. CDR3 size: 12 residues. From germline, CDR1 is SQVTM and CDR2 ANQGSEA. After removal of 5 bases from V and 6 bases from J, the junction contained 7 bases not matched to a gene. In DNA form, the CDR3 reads TGCAGCGTTAACCACAGGGGCGGCGAGCAGTACTTC. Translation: CSVNHRGGEQYF.

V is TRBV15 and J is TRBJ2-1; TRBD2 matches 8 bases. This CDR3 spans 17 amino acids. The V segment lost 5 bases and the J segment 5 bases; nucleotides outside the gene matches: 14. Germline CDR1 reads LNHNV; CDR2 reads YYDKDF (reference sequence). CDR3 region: CATSGDSGAFGDNEQFF. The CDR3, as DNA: TGTGCCACCAGCGGCGATAGCGGGGCCTTCGGGGACAATGAGCAGTTCTTC.